This T cell receptor (beta chain) was retrieved from a study of cytomegalovirus exposure and HLA in healthy donors. The V segment lost 2 bases and the J segment 3 bases; nucleotides outside the gene matches: 11. CDR3 size: 17 residues. Germline V gives CDR1 SGDLS, CDR2 YYNGEE. The study ran its PCR with 60 Vbeta and 13 Jbeta primers. Libraries were prepared by immunoSEQ multiplex PCR; TCRdb keeps only in-frame clonotypes and omits some of them. The sample shows over 80,000 clones, roughly three quarters of them seen only once. The receptor was derived from a man aged 40-55 years in good health and CMV-seronegative. The sequenced sample consisted of PBMCs. V usage is TRBV9 and J usage is TRBJ1-3; TRBD1 agrees at 7 bases. In DNA form, the CDR3 reads TGTGCCAGCAGCGTGAGACGGGACAGAAGGTTTGGAAACACCATATATTTT. Encoded protein: CASSVRRDRRFGNTIYF.